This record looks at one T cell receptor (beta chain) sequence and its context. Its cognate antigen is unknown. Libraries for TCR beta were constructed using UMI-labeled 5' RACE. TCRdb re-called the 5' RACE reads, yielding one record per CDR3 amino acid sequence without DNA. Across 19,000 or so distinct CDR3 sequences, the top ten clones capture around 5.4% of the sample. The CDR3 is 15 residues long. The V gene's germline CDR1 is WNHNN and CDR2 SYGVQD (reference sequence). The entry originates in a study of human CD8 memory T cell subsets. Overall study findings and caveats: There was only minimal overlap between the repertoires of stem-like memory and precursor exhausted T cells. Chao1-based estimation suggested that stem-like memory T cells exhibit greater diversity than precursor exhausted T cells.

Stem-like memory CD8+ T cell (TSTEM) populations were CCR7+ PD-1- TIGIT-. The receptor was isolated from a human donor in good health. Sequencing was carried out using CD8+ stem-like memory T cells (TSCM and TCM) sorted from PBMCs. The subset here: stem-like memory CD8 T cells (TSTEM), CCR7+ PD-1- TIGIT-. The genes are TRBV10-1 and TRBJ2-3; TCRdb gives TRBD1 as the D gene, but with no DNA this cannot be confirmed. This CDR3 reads CASSDLRGSTDTQYF.